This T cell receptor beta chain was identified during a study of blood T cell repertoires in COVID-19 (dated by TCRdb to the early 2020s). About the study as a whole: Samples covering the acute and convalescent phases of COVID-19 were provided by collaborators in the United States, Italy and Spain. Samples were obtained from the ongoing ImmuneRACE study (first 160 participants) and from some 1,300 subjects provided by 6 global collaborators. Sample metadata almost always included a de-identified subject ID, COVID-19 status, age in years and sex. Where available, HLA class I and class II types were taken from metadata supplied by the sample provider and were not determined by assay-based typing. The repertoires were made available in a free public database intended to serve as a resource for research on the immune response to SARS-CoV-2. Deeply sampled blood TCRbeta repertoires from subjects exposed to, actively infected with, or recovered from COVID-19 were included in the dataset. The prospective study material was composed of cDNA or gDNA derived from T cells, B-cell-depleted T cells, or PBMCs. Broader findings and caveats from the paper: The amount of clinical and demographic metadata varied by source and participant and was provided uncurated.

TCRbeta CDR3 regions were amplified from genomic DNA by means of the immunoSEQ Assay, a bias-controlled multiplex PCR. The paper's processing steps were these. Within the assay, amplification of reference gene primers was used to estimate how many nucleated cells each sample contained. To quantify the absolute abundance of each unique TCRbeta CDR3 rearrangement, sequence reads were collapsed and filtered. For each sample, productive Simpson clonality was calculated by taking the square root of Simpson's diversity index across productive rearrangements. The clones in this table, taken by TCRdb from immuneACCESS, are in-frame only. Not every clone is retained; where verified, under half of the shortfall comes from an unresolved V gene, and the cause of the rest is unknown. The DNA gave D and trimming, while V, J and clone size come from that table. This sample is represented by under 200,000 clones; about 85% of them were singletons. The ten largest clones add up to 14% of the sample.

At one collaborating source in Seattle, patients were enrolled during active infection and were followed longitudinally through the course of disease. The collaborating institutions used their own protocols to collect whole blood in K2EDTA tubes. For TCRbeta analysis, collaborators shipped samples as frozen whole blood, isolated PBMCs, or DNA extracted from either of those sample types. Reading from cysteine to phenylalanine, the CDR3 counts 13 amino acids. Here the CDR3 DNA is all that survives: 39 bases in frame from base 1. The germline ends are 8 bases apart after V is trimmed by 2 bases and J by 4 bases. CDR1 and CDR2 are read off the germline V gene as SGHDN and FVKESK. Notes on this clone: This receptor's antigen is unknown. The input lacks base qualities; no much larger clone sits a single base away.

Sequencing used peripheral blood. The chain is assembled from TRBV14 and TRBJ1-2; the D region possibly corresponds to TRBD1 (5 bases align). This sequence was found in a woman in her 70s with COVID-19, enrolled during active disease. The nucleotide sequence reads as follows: TGTGCCAGCAGCCAACAGGGCCTCTATGGCTACACCTTC. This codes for CASSQQGLYGYTF.